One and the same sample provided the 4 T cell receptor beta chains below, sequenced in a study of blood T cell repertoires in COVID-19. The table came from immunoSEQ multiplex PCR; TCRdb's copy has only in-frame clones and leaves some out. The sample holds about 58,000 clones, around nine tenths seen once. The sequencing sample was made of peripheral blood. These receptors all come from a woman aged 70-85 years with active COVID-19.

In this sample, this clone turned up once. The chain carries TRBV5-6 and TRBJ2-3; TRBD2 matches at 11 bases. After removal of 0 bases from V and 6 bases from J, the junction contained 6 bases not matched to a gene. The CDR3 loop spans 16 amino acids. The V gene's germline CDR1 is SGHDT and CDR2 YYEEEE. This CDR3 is CASSLDASGRRDTQYF. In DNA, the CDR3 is TGTGCCAGCAGCTTGGACGCTAGCGGGAGGAGGGATACGCAGTATTTT.

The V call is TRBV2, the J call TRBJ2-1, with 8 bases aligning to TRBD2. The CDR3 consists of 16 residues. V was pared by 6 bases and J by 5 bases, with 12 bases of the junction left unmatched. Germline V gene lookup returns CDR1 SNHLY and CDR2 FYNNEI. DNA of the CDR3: TGTGCCAGCAGGCTCGCCGGGACTAGGGCGAACAATGAGCAGTTCTTC. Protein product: CASRLAGTRANNEQFF.

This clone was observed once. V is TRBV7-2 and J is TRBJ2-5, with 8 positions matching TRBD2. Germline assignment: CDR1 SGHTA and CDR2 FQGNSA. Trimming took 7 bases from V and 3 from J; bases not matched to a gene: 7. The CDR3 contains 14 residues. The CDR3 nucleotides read TGTGCCAGCAAATTTCAAGCGGGAGAAGAGACCCAGTACTTC. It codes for CASKFQAGEETQYF.

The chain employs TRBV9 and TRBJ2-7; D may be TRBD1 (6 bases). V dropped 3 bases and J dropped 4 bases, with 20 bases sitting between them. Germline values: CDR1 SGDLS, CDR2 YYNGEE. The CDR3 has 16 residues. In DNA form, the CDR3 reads TGTGCCAGCAGCGCCGGAGGACTCCTGGGGGCATACGAGCAGTACTTC. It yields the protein CASSAGGLLGAYEQYF.